Listed below are T cell receptor beta chains from one sample, sequenced in a study of blood T cell repertoires in COVID-19. Some clones are missing from TCRdb's copy, which holds only in-frame ones; the method was immunoSEQ multiplex PCR. Here the sample spans approximately 400,000 clones, more than 70% being singletons. Sequenced input: peripheral blood. Receptors were obtained from a man aged 40-55 years with acute or convalescent COVID-19. Each CDR3 is given with its conserved first and last residue. Fields, in order: V gene, clone size, CDR3 protein. Clone size is not always given. Where it is, it says once, few, many or a class for expanded clones.

v_gene: TRBV6-5
abundance: NA
CDR3aa: CASSFGQGSTPQHF

v_gene: TRBV2
abundance: NA
CDR3aa: CARGQGVGSYNEQFF

v_gene: TRBV6-5
abundance: few
CDR3aa: CASSRTLNQPQHF

v_gene: TRBV4-3
abundance: NA
CDR3aa: CASSLGLAGGQNEQFF

v_gene: TRBV7-9
abundance: NA
CDR3aa: CASSFSGQAHYGYTF

v_gene: TRBV5-5
abundance: NA
CDR3aa: CASLPGSGGAGELFF

v_gene: TRBV6-2/TRBV6-3
abundance: NA
CDR3aa: CASSASGGSYNEQFF

v_gene: TRBV5-1
abundance: NA
CDR3aa: CASSLEIRGRRTGELFF

v_gene: TRBV6-6
abundance: few
CDR3aa: CASSYEWQGTYGYTF

v_gene: TRBV14
abundance: NA
CDR3aa: CASSQFPGQDSSGHYEQYF

v_gene: TRBV27
abundance: NA
CDR3aa: CASSRDRGWQYF

v_gene: TRBV7-9
abundance: NA
CDR3aa: CASSISPGTGTGELFF

v_gene: TRBV5-1
abundance: NA
CDR3aa: CASSLQAGRQETQYF

v_gene: TRBV9
abundance: few
CDR3aa: CASSVGAGRNYGYTF

v_gene: TRBV18
abundance: NA
CDR3aa: CASSLDRGVMTGYTF

v_gene: TRBV18
abundance: many
CDR3aa: CASSSRTGPSYNEQFF

v_gene: TRBV5-5
abundance: NA
CDR3aa: CASSLVTGTSNQPQHF

v_gene: TRBV7-6
abundance: NA
CDR3aa: CASSFERGGPPDTQYF

v_gene: TRBV13
abundance: NA
CDR3aa: CASTSRRTSGTYEQYF

v_gene: TRBV4-1
abundance: NA
CDR3aa: CASSQDSPTASYEQYF

v_gene: TRBV28
abundance: NA
CDR3aa: CASNQGAFPSEAFF

v_gene: TRBV5-1
abundance: NA
CDR3aa: CASSLEAGFYEQYF

v_gene: TRBV18
abundance: once
CDR3aa: CASSPAGRDYGYTF

v_gene: TRBV6-5
abundance: NA
CDR3aa: CASRDSIEAFF

v_gene: TRBV19
abundance: once
CDR3aa: CASSTGQLNTEAFF

v_gene: TRBV30
abundance: NA
CDR3aa: CAWSGSLGGATEAFF

v_gene: TRBV6-2/TRBV6-3
abundance: NA
CDR3aa: CASSNSEAFF

v_gene: TRBV14
abundance: NA
CDR3aa: CASSPWGSHSPLHF

v_gene: TRBV28
abundance: NA
CDR3aa: CASSWTGGSEKLFF

v_gene: TRBV7-8
abundance: NA
CDR3aa: CASSRSRGTEAFF

v_gene: TRBV7-2
abundance: NA
CDR3aa: CASSSAGLGFGLPQHF

v_gene: TRBV5-4
abundance: NA
CDR3aa: CASSTGGTGGWNTEAFF

v_gene: TRBV5-4
abundance: NA
CDR3aa: CASSPPRASGGPDYNEQFF

v_gene: TRBV7-3
abundance: NA
CDR3aa: CASSSGGGTDTQYF

v_gene: TRBV30
abundance: NA
CDR3aa: CAWNFGRSGNTIYF

v_gene: TRBV20-1
abundance: NA
CDR3aa: CSASEYPPQHF

v_gene: TRBV2
abundance: NA
CDR3aa: CASTSPGPGQPQHF

v_gene: TRBV30
abundance: NA
CDR3aa: CAWSVGEEVYEQYF

v_gene: TRBV6-5
abundance: NA
CDR3aa: CASSLLLGEKLFF